The next 4 T cell receptor beta chains were all read from a single sample in a study of spatial heterogeneity in lung cancer. TCRdb re-called the 5' RACE reads through MiXCR, storing one row per CDR3 protein. The sample yields over 2,500 distinct CDR3 sequences, about 9.1% seen once. Time point denoted: sample taken at primary tumor resection. The source was normal lung tissue next to the tumor, collected at surgery. Source of these receptors: a male donor with early-stage non-small cell lung cancer.

This clonotype is medium-sized by share. CDR3 DNA sequence: TGTGCCAGTAGTGGGGGGACTAGCGGAAACACCGGGGAGCTGTTTTTT. Protein sequence: CASSGGTSGNTGELFF. The chain couples TRBV19 to TRBJ2-2; 11 bases are shared with TRBD2. V shed 5 bases and J 2 bases; nucleotides not matched to a gene: 4. The germline gives CDR1 LNHDA, CDR2 SQIVND (reference sequence). This CDR3 is 16 amino acids long.

This clonotype was counted a few times. The rearrangement joins TRBV5-1 to TRBJ2-3; 16 bases align to TRBD2. The CDR3 covers 18 residues. V gave up 2 bases and J gave up 0 bases; unmatched junction bases: 3. The germline CDR1 and CDR2 sequences are SGHRS and YFSETQ. Here the CDR3 DNA reads TGCGCCAGCAGCTTCGGGACTAGCGGGAGGGGTAGCACAGATACGCAGTATTTT. This gives the protein CASSFGTSGRGSTDTQYF.

The sample holds many counts of this clonotype. It may be a read error: a sequence one base away is much more abundant. This rearrangement joins TRBV18 to TRBJ2-2; D may match TRBD1 or TRBD2 (5 bases each). CDR3 length: 14 residues. Germline V gene data show CDR1 as KGHSH and CDR2 as LQKENI. The CDR3 protein is CANSPRDNTGELFF. As DNA, the CDR3 is TGTGCCAACTCACCTCGGGACAACACCGGGGAGCTGTTTTTT. The variable domain in full, completed from reference TRBV18 and TRBJ2-2, reads NAGVMQNPRHLVRRRGQEARLRCSPMKGHSHVYWYRQLPEEGLKFMVYLQKENIIDESGMPKERFSAEFPKEGPSILRIQQVVRGDSAAYFCANSPRDNTGELFFGEGSRLTVL.

This clonotype is medium-sized (0.01 to 0.1%) in the sample. V and J are TRBV19 and TRBJ2-1, with D maybe TRBD2 (5 bases). In germline, CDR1 is LNHDA, CDR2 SQIVND (reference sequence). Between the trimmed V and J ends, which lost 7 bases and 6 bases, there was a span of 13 bases. This CDR3 has 13 residues. DNA of the CDR3: TGTGCCAGTACGCCAGCGGAGTTCAATGAGCAGTTCTTC. Its translation is CASTPAEFNEQFF.